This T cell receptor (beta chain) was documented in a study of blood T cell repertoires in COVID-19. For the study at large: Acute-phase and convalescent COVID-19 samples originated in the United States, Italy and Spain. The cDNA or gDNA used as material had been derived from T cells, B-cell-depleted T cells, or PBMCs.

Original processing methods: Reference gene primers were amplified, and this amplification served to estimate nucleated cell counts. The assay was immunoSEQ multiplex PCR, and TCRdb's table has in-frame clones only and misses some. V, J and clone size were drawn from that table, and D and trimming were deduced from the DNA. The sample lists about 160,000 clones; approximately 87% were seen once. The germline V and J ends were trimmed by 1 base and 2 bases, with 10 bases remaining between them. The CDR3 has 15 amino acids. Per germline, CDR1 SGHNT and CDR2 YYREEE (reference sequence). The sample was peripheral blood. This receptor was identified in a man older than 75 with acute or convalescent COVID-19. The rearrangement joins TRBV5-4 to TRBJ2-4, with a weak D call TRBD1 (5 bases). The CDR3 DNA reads TGTGCCAGCAGCTTGTTTCAGGGTCCCAAAAACATTCAGTACTTC. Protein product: CASSLFQGPKNIQYF.